The 21 T cell receptor beta chains reported below all come from one sample, sequenced in a study of blood T cell repertoires in COVID-19. This table comes from immunoSEQ multiplex PCR, and its TCRdb copy is limited to in-frame clones, with some not included. In the table there are some 200,000 clones, roughly 87% of which are singletons. The specimen was PBMCs or T cells enriched from blood (not recorded which). Receptor source: a young woman who had recovered from COVID-19.

CDR3 in amino acids: CASSLRGTGLNTEAFF. As DNA, the CDR3 is TGCGCCAGCAGTTTGAGGGGCACCGGGCTTAACACTGAAGCTTTCTTT. The genes are TRBV5-1 and TRBJ1-1, with D perhaps matching TRBD1 (5 bases). The CDR3 loop spans 16 amino acids. The ends were cut back, 5 bases at V and 2 bases at J, with 19 bases in the middle. Germline CDR1 and CDR2: SGHRS and YFSETQ.

The rearrangement links TRBV7-9 to TRBJ2-1, with 12 bases fitting TRBD2. Trimming removed 7 bases from V and 6 bases from J; junction bases left unmatched: 10. CDR3 size: 16 residues. Germline values: CDR1 SEHNR, CDR2 FQNEAQ (reference sequence). This CDR3 is CASTDPGTSGSNEQFF. For the CDR3, the DNA is TGTGCCAGCACCGATCCTGGGACTAGCGGGTCCAATGAGCAGTTCTTC.

This clone was counted between two and nine times. The chain couples TRBV25-1 to TRBJ1-1, with D hard to call. Trimming shortened V by 8 bases and J by 4 bases, and 17 bases separated the two germline ends. Germline assignment: CDR1 MGHDK and CDR2 SYGVNS. The CDR3 has 14 residues. The CDR3 sequence is CASSTGGWGTEAFF. In nucleotides, the CDR3 is TGTGCCAGCTCGACCGGCGGGTGGGGCACTGAAGCTTTCTTT.

This clone was seen only once. This chain links TRBV7-2 with TRBJ1-4; D gene unclear. The CDR3 sequence is 15 residues long. The V end lost 5 bases, the J end lost 5 bases, and 15 bases lay between the germline ends. Per germline, CDR1 SGHTA and CDR2 FQGNSA. CDR3 region: CASSPQASTNEKLFF. For the CDR3, the DNA is TGTGCCAGCAGCCCCCAGGCAAGCACGAATGAAAAACTGTTTTTT.

This sequence joins TRBV6-2 or TRBV6-3 and TRBJ1-2; 7 bases are shared with TRBD1. Germline V CDR1 and CDR2: MNHEY, SVGEGT. The ends lost 6 bases at V and 4 bases at J; junction bases unmatched: 14. CDR3 size: 16 residues. The CDR3 spells CASSPRTGSNFYGYTF. DNA of the CDR3: TGTGCCAGCAGCCCGCGGACAGGATCTAATTTCTATGGCTACACCTTC.

CDR3 region: CAISERTGGGKKLFF. CDR3 nucleotide sequence: TGTGCCATCAGTGAACGGACAGGGGGTGGTAAAAAACTGTTTTTT. This sequence joins TRBV10-3 and TRBJ1-4, with 10 bases that match TRBD1. The CDR3 runs to 15 residues. Germline V gene data show CDR1 as ENHRY and CDR2 as SYGVKD. Unmatched junction bases numbered 7, after V lost 3 bases and J lost 9 bases.

The CDR3, as DNA: TGTGCCAGCAGGGAAGCAGGGGTTAACTATGGCTACACCTTC. This encodes CASREAGVNYGYTF. The gene calls are TRBV28 and TRBJ1-2; maybe TRBD1 (6 bases). This CDR3 spans 14 amino acids. V shed 6 bases and J shed 1 base, with 12 bases lying between them. Looked up from germline, CDR1 is MDHEN and CDR2 is SYDVKM.

The chain carries TRBV11-3 and TRBJ2-3; D might be TRBD1 (5 bases). Germline assignment: CDR1 SGHNT and CDR2 YENEEA. The length of the CDR3 is 13 residues. V lost 7 bases, J lost 6 bases, and 14 bases lay in between. CDR3 region: CASNPWGQDTQYF. Written as DNA, the CDR3 is TGTGCCAGCAACCCCTGGGGCCAGGATACGCAGTATTTT.

This chain links TRBV9 with TRBJ1-1, with 8 bases that match TRBD1. From germline, CDR1 is SGDLS and CDR2 YYNGEE. This CDR3 has 12 residues. V gave up 4 bases and J gave up 9 bases; unmatched junction bases: 5. The CDR3 region is CASSPRQGKAFF. The CDR3 coding sequence is TGTGCCAGCAGCCCTCGACAGGGGAAAGCTTTCTTT.

This clone was observed once. In DNA form, the CDR3 reads TGTGCCAGCAGTTTCCTGTTTAACACTGAAGCTTTCTTT. It codes for CASSFLFNTEAFF. This chain links TRBV12-3 or TRBV12-4 with TRBJ1-1, with D hard to call. The CDR3 runs 13 residues. Trimming removed 3 bases from V and 2 bases from J, with 7 bases in between.

The CDR3 is CASSMTGSSGYTF. CDR3 coding DNA: TGTGCCAGTAGTATGACAGGGTCGTCTGGCTACACCTTC. This sequence joins TRBV19 and TRBJ1-2, with TRBD1 identical over 7 bases. The CDR3 has 13 residues. V dropped 3 bases and J dropped 7; count of bases not matched to a gene: 5. Per the germline V gene, CDR1 is LNHDA and CDR2 is SQIVND (reference sequence).

V gene TRBV7-9 combines with J gene TRBJ2-1; possible D gene TRBD2, 6 bases. The V and J ends lost 4 bases and 4 bases respectively, with 17 bases between them. Per germline, CDR1 SEHNR and CDR2 FQNEAQ (reference sequence). The CDR3 is 16 amino acids. The CDR3 region is CASSSARGTLYNEQFF. As DNA, the CDR3 is TGTGCCAGCAGCTCCGCCCGCGGGACTCTTTACAATGAGCAGTTCTTC.

The chain combines TRBV7-2 with TRBJ1-2, with D maybe TRBD1 (5 bases). V was cut by 3 bases and J by 8 bases, with 16 bases left in between. The CDR3 covers 14 residues. From germline, CDR1 is SGHTA and CDR2 FQGNSA. The CDR3 is CASSFNAGPSGYTF. The DNA for the CDR3 is TGTGCCAGCAGCTTTAACGCGGGGCCCTCCGGCTACACCTTC.

This chain links TRBV14 with TRBJ1-4; 11 bases map to TRBD1. The CDR3 covers 23 residues. With 1 base clipped from V and 0 bases from J, the junction kept 19 bases outside the gene matches. Germline V gene sequence: CDR1 SGHDN, CDR2 FVKESK. The CDR3 nucleotides are TGTGCCAGCAGCCAAGGAATTGCGGTATTTTATAGGGACAGGGGGACAACTAATGAAAAACTGTTTTTT. Amino acids: CASSQGIAVFYRDRGTTNEKLFF. Using reference TRBV14 and TRBJ1-4 for the parts outside the CDR3, the full variable domain is EAGVTQFPSHSVIEKGQTVTLRCDPISGHDNLYWYRRVMGKEIKFLLHFVKESKQDESGMPNNRFLAERTGGTYSTLKVQPAELEDSGVYFCASSQGIAVFYRDRGTTNEKLFFGSGTQLSVL.

V gene TRBV4-2 combines with J gene TRBJ1-6; D gene uncertain. V was clipped by 1 base and J by 2 bases, with 12 bases between them. CDR3 length: 17 amino acids. The V gene's germline CDR1 is LGHNA and CDR2 YNFKEQ. The CDR3 region is CASSQGASTTYNSPLHF. The CDR3 nucleotides read TGTGCCAGCAGCCAAGGGGCTTCCACAACCTATAATTCACCCCTCCACTTT.

This chain uses TRBV13 with TRBJ2-7; perhaps TRBD1 as D (6 bases). The CDR3 is 15 amino acids. Germline CDR1 reads PRHDT; CDR2 reads FYEKMQ (reference sequence). The V end was cut by 5 bases, the J end by 1 base, with 15 bases between. Here the CDR3 reads CASSPTGSSSYEQYF. The CDR3 nucleotides are TGTGCCAGCAGCCCTACAGGGTCATCTTCCTACGAGCAGTACTTC. Filled out from reference TRBV13 and TRBJ2-7, the complete variable domain reads AAGVIQSPRHLIKEKRETATLKCYPIPRHDTVYWYQQGPGQDPQFLISFYEKMQSDKGSIPDRFSAQQFSDYHSELNMSSLELGDSALYFCASSPTGSSSYEQYFGPGTRLTVT.

This chain joins TRBV9 and TRBJ1-6; 8 bases are a match to TRBD1. V dropped 3 bases and J dropped 8; count of bases not matched to a gene: 4. The CDR3 runs to 14 residues. Germline loops: CDR1 SGDLS, CDR2 YYNGEE. CDR3 sequence reads: CASSATGGDSPLHF. CDR3 sequence (DNA): TGTGCCAGCAGCGCCACAGGGGGAGATTCACCCCTCCACTTT.

The chain combines TRBV3-1 (or the pseudogene TRBV3-2) with TRBJ1-1; D perhaps matches TRBD1 (6 bases). Trimming removed 0 bases from V and 8 bases from J, with 13 bases in between. Germline assignment: CDR1 LGHDT and CDR2 YNNKEL (reference sequence). The CDR3 spans 14 residues. The CDR3 here is CASSQDRGAREAFF. The CDR3 DNA sequence: TGTGCCAGCAGCCAAGACAGGGGTGCAAGAGAAGCTTTCTTT.

The rearrangement uses TRBV30 and TRBJ1-5; 7 bases line up with TRBD1. Germline V gene sequence: CDR1 GTSNPN, CDR2 SVGIG (reference sequence). This CDR3 comprises 16 residues. V was pared by 2 bases and J by 4 bases, with 11 bases of the junction left unmatched. CDR3 region: CAWSKGGRGDNQPQHF. The DNA of the CDR3 is TGTGCCTGGAGTAAGGGGGGCAGGGGGGATAATCAGCCCCAGCATTTT.

The genes are TRBV7-9 and TRBJ2-1; 9 nucleotides line up with TRBD2. CDR1 SEHNR and CDR2 FQNEAQ come from the germline V gene (reference sequence). The V gene end was trimmed by 1 base and the J gene end by 3 bases; junction bases not matched to a gene: 1. This CDR3 spans 15 amino acids. The CDR3 here is CASSLGRGGYNEQFF. CDR3 DNA sequence: TGTGCCAGCAGCTTAGGGCGGGGGGGCTACAATGAGCAGTTCTTC.

The chain links TRBV2 to TRBJ1-1; D gene unclear. This CDR3 contains 14 residues. V lost 4 bases, J lost 0 bases, and 9 bases lay in between. The V gene's germline CDR1 is SNHLY and CDR2 FYNNEI. CDR3 in amino acids: CASSGEGLNTEAFF. The CDR3 nucleotides read TGTGCCAGCAGTGGAGAGGGTTTGAACACTGAAGCTTTCTTT. The variable domain in full, completed from reference TRBV2 and TRBJ1-1, reads EPEVTQTPSHQVTQMGQEVILRCVPISNHLYFYWYRQILGQKVEFLVSFYNNEISEKSEIFDDQFSVERPDGSNFTLKIRSTKLEDSAMYFCASSGEGLNTEAFFGQGTRLTVV.